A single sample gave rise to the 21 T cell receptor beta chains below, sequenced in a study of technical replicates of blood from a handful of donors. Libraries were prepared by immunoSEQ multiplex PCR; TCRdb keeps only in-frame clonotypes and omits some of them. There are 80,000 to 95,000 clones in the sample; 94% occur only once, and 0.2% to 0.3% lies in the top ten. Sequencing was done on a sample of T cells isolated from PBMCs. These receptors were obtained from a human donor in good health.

The CDR3 region is CASSLLAGSSYEQYF. In DNA, the CDR3 is TGTGCCAGCAGCCTACTAGCGGGGAGCTCCTACGAGCAGTACTTC. V gene TRBV9 combines with J gene TRBJ2-7; 10 nucleotides agree with TRBD2. J lost 0 bases, V lost 4 bases, and 4 bases had no gene match. CDR1 and CDR2 (germline): SGDLS, YYNGEE. The CDR3 has 15 amino acids. Based on the CDR3 plus reference TRBV9 and TRBJ2-7, the full variable domain is DSGVTQTPKHLITATGQRVTLRCSPRSGDLSVYWYQQSLDQGLQFLIQYYNGEERAKGNILERFSAQQFPDLHSELNLSSLELGDSALYFCASSLLAGSSYEQYFGPGTRLTVT.

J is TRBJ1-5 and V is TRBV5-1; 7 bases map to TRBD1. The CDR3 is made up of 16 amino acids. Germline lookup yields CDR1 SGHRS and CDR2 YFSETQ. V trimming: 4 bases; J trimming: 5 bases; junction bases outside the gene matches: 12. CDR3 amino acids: CASSPGEGQTYQPQHF. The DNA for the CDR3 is TGCGCCAGCAGCCCCGGAGAGGGACAGACATATCAGCCCCAGCATTTT.

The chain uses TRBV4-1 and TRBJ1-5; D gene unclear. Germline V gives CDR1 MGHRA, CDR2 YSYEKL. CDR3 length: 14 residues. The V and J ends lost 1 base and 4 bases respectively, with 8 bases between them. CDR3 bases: TGCGCCAGCAGCCAAGTTGACACAAATCAGCCCCAGCATTTT. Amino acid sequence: CASSQVDTNQPQHF.

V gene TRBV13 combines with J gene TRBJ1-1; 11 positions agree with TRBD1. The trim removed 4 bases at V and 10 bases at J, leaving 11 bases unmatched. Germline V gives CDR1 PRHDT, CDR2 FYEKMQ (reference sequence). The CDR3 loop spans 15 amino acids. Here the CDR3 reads CASSSGTGGLYRAFF. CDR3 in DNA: TGTGCCAGCAGCTCCGGGACAGGGGGTTTATACCGAGCTTTCTTT.

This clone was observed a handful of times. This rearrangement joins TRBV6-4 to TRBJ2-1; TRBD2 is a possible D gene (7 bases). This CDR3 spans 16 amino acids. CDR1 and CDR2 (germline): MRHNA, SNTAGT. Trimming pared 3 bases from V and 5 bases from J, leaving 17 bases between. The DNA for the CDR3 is TGTGCCAGCAGTGAAGGGGGGGAAGGATGGGACAATGAGCAGTTCTTC. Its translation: CASSEGGEGWDNEQFF.

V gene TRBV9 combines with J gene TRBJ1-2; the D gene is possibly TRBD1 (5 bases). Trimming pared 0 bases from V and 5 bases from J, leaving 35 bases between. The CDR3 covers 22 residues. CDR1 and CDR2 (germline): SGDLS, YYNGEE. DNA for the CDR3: TGTGCCAGCAGCGTAGTTTCCCCCCGCTGGGGGGACCTCCCCGGATTGGGGTATGGCTACACCTTC. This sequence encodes CASSVVSPRWGDLPGLGYGYTF.

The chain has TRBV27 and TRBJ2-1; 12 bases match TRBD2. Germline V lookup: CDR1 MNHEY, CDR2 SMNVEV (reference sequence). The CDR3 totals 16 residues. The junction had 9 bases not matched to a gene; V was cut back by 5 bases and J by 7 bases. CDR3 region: CASSKTSGRGVNEQFF. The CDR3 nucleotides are TGTGCCAGCAGTAAGACTAGCGGGAGAGGGGTTAATGAGCAGTTCTTC.

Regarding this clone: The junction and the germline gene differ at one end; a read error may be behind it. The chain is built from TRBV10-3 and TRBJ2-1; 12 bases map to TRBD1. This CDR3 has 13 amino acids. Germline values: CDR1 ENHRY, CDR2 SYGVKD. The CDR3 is CAISGTGGFEQFF. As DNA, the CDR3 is TGTGCCATTAGTGGGACAGGGGGCTTTGAGCAGTTCTTC.

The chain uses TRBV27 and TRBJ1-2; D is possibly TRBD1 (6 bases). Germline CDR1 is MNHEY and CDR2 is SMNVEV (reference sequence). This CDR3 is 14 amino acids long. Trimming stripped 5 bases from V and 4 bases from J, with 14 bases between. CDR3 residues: CASSPRGTVYGYTF. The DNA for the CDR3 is TGTGCCAGCAGTCCTAGGGGGACGGTCTATGGCTACACCTTC.

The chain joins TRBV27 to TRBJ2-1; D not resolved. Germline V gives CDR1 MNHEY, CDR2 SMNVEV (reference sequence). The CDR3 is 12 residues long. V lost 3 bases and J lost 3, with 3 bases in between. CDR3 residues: CASSFGYNEQFF. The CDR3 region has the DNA TGTGCCAGCAGTTTCGGCTACAATGAGCAGTTCTTC.

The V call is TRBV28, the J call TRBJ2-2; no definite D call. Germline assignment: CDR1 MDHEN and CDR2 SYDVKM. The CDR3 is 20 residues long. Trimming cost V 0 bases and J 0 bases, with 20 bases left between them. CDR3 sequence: CASSLWGSTAVRTNTGELFF. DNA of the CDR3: TGTGCCAGCAGTTTATGGGGCTCAACGGCCGTGAGAACGAACACCGGGGAGCTGTTTTTT.

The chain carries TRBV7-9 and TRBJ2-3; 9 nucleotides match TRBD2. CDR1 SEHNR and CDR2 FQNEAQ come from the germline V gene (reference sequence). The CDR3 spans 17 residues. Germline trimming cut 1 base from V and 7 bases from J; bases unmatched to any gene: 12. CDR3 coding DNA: TGTGCCAGCAGCTTAGTTGGGGGCGGCGGGAGGGAGCATACGCAGTATTTT. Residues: CASSLVGGGGREHTQYF. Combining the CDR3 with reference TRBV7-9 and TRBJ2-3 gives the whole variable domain DTGVSQNPRHKITKRGQNVTFRCDPISEHNRLYWYRQTLGQGPEFLTYFQNEAQLEKSRLLSDRFSAERPKGSFSTLEIQRTEQGDSAMYLCASSLVGGGGREHTQYFGPGTRLTVL.

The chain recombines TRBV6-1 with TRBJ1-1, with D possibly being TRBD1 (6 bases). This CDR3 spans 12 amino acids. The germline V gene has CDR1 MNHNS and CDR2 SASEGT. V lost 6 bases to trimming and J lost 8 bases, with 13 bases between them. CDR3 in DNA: TGTGCCAGCAGCTACAGGGAAGGGGAAGCTTTCTTT. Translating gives CASSYREGEAFF.

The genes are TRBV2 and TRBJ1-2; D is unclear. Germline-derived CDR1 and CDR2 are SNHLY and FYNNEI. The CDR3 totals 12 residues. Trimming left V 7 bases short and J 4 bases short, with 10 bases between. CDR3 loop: CASKRRLYGYTF. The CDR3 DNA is TGTGCCAGCAAGCGGCGACTCTATGGCTACACCTTC.

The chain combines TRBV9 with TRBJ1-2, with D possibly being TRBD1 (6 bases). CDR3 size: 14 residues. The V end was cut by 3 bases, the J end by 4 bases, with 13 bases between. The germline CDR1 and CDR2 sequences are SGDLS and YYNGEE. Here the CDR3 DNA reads TGTGCCAGCAGCGACCCTGGGGGCGGCTATGGCTACACCTTC. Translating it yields CASSDPGGGYGYTF.

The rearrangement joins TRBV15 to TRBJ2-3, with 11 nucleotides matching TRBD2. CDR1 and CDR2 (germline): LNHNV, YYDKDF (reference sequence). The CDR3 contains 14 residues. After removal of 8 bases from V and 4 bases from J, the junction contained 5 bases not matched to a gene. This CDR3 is CATLPGLAADTQYF. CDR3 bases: TGTGCCACCCTACCGGGACTAGCGGCAGATACGCAGTATTTT.

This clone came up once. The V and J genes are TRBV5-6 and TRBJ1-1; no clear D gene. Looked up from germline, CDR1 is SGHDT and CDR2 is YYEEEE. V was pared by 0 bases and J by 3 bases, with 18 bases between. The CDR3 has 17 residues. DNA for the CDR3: TGTGCCAGCAGCTTGGTAGCGTCAGCGTCGGATTACACTGAAGCTTTCTTT. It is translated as CASSLVASASDYTEAFF.

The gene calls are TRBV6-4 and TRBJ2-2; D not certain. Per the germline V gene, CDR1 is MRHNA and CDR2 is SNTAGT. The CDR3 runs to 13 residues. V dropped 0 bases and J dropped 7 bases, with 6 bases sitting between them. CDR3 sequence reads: CASSDSEFGELFF. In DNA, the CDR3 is TGTGCCAGCAGTGACTCTGAGTTCGGGGAGCTGTTTTTT.

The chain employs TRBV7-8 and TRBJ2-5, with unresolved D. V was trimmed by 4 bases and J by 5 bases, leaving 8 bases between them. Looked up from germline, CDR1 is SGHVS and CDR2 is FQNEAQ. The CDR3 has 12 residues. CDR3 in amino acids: CASSSARETQYF. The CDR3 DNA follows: TGTGCCAGCAGCTCGGCCAGGGAGACCCAGTACTTC.

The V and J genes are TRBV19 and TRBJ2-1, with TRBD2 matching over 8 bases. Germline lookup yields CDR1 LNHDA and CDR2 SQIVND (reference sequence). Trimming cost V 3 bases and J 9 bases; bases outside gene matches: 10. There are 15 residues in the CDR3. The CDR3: CASSIRGRRPSEQFF. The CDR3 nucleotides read TGTGCCAGTAGTATCCGCGGGAGGCGCCCCAGTGAGCAGTTCTTC.

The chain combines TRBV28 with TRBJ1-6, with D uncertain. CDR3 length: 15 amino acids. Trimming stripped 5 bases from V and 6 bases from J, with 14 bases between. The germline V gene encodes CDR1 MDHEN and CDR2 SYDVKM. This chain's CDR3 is CASSRGPVSNSPLHF. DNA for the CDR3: TGTGCCAGCAGTAGAGGGCCAGTATCTAATTCACCCCTCCACTTT.